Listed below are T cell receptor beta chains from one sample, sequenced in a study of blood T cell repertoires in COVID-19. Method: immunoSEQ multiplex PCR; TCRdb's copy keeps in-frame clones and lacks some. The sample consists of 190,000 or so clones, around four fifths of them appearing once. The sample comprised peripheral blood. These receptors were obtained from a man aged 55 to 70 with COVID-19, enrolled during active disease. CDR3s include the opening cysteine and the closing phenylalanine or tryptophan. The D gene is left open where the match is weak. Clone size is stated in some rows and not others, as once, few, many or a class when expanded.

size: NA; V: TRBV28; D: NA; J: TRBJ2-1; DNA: TGTGCCAGCAGTTTCTCCCTCCGGGGGACCTACAATGAGCAGTTCTTC; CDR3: CASSFSLRGTYNEQFF
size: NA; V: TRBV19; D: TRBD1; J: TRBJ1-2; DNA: TGTGCCAGTAGGACAGGGGGCGAAGGCTACACCTTC; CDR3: CASRTGGEGYTF
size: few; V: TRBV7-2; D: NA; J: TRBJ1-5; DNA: TGTGCCAGCAGCGACAGTTTTGGGATTAGCAATCAGCCCCAGCATTTT; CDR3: CASSDSFGISNQPQHF
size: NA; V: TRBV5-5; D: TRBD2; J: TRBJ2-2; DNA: TGTGCCACCAGTACGGGAGGGAACACCGGGGAGCTGTTTTTT; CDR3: CATSTGGNTGELFF
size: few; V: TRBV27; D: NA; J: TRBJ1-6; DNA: TGTGCCAGCAGTTTTTATCCCCCCGGGGCCTATAATTCACCCCTCCACTTT; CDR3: CASSFYPPGAYNSPLHF
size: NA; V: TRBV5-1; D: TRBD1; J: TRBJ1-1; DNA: TGCGCCAGCAGCTGGACAGGGGCGCTGGGCACTGAAGCTTTCTTT; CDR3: CASSWTGALGTEAFF
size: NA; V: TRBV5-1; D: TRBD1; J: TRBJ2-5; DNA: TGCGCCAGCAGCTTGGAGCGGACAGGGGGCCAAGAGACCCAGTACTTC; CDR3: CASSLERTGGQETQYF
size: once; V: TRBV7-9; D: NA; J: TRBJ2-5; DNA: TGTGCCAGCAGCTTAGGTAGTTTGGTAGAAGAGACCCAGTACTTC; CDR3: CASSLGSLVEETQYF
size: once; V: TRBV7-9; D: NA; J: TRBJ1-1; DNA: TGTGCCAGCAGCTTAAACAGGGAGGGGAAAGCTTTCTTT; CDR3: CASSLNREGKAFF
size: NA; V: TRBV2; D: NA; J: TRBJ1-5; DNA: TGTGCCAGCAGTGATGGCAGGGGTAATCAGCCCCAGCATTTT; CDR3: CASSDGRGNQPQHF
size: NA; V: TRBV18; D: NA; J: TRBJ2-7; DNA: TGTGCCAGCTCACCCGGCGGGGCTTCCTACGAGCAGTACTTC; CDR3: CASSPGGASYEQYF
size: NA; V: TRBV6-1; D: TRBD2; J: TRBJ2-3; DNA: TGTGCCAGCAGTGACACCGCCGGGACTAGCGGATCTAGCACAGATACGCAGTATTTT; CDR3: CASSDTAGTSGSSTDTQYF
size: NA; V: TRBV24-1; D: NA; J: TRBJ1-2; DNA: TGTGCCACCAGTGATTTGGGCAATTATGGCTACACCTTC; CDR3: CATSDLGNYGYTF
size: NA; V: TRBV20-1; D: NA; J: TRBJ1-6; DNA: TGCAGTGCCCCCGAGGAGGGACCCCTCCACTTT; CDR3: CSAPEEGPLHF
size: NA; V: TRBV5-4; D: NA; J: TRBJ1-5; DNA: TGTGCCAGCTCGACGGGTAGCAATCAGCCCCAGCATTTT; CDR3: CASSTGSNQPQHF
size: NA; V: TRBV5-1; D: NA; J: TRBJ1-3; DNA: TGCGCCAGCAGCTTGAGGGGGATGGCTGGAAACACCATATATTTT; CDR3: CASSLRGMAGNTIYF
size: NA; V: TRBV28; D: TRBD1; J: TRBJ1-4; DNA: TGTGCCAGCAGTTTAAGTGGACAGGGTGGGGAAAAACTGTTTTTT; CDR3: CASSLSGQGGEKLFF
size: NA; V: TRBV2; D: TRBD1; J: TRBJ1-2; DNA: TGTGCCAGCAGTGACACAGGGGGCGGCTATGGCTACACCTTC; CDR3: CASSDTGGGYGYTF
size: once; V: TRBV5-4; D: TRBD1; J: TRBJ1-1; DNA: TGTGCCAGCAGCATACGGGACAGGGGACCTGAAGCTTTCTTT; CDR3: CASSIRDRGPEAFF
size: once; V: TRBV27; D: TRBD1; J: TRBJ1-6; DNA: TGTGCCAGCAGTATATTCCGCCCAGGGGGCCTTCCGAGCTCCTATAATTCACCCCTCCACTTT; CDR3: CASSIFRPGGLPSSYNSPLHF
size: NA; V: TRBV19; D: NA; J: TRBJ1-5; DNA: TGTGCCAGCGGCGGGGGTCAGCCCCAGCATTTT; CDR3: CASGGGQPQHF
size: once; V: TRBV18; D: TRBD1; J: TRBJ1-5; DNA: TGTGCCAGCTCACCGCAGGGACAGAGCAATCAGCCCCAGCATTTT; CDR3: CASSPQGQSNQPQHF
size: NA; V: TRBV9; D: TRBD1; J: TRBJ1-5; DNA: TGTGCCAGCAGCGCTGGACAGGGGTGGCAGCCCCAGCATTTT; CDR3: CASSAGQGWQPQHF
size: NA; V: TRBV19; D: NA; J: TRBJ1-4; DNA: TGTGCCAGTAGTATTGACGGGGATAATGAAAAACTGTTTTTT; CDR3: CASSIDGDNEKLFF
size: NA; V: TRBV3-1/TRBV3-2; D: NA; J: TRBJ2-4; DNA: TGTGCCAGCAGCCAAGGCGTTTATGGTCCCGAAAACATTCAGTACTTC; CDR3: CASSQGVYGPENIQYF
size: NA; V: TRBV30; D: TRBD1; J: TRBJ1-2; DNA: TGTGCCTGGAGTGTACAGGGGGGTCGGTTTAACTATGGCTACACCTTC; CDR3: CAWSVQGGRFNYGYTF
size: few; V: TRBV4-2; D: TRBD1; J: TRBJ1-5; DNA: TGTGCCAGCAGCCAAGAAGGAGGGGGCCGGCTGCCCCAGCATTTT; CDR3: CASSQEGGGRLPQHF
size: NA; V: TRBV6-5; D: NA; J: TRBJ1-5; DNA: TGTGCCAGCACCGTGGGAAGGGGACAGCCCCAGCATTTT; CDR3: CASTVGRGQPQHF
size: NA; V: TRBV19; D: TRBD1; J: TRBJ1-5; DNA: TGTGCCACCTCCGGGACAGGGAGTCAGCCCCAGCATTTT; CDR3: CATSGTGSQPQHF
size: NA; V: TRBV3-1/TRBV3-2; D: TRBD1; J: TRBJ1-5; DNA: TGTGCCAGCAGCCACCGCTCAGGGGGACAGGGAGCGAGTCAGCCCCAGCATTTT; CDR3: CASSHRSGGQGASQPQHF
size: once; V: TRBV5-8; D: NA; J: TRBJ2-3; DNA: TGTGCCAGCAGCACCGCCGGGACAGATACGCAGTATTTT; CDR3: CASSTAGTDTQYF
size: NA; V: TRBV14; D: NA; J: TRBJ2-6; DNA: TGTGCCAGCAGCCAAGATCGGAGCATTTCCTCTGGGGCCAACGTCCTGACTTTC; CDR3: CASSQDRSISSGANVLTF
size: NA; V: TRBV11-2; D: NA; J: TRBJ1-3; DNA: TGTGCCAGCAGCTTAGAGACAAGAGACACCATATATTTT; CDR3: CASSLETRDTIYF
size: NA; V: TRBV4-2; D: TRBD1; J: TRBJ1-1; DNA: TGTGCCAGCAATTTGGACAGGGATGACACTGAAGCTTTCTTT; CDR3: CASNLDRDDTEAFF
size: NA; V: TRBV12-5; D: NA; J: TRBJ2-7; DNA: TGTGCTAGTGGTTTGGTAAGAGGGAGACAAGCCTACGAGCAGTACTTC; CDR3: CASGLVRGRQAYEQYF
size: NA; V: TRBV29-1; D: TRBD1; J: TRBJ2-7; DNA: TGCAGCGCCGGACAGGATTCTTACGAGCAGTACTTC; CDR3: CSAGQDSYEQYF
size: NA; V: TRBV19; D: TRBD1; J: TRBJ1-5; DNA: TGTGCCAGTAGTGGCGACAGGGCCTCGGTGGGGGCGACGAGTCAGCCCCAGCATTTT; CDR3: CASSGDRASVGATSQPQHF
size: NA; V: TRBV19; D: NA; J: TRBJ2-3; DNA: TGTGCCAGTAGACCGGGACTGCTCACAGATACGCAGTATTTT; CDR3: CASRPGLLTDTQYF
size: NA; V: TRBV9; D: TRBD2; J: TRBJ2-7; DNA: TGTGCCAGCAGCGGTAGCGGGAGGACCTACGAGCAGTACTTC; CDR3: CASSGSGRTYEQYF
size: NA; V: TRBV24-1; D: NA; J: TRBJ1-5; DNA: TGTGCCACCAGTGACCGAGCTGGAATAGGGAGTCAGCCCCAGCATTTT; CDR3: CATSDRAGIGSQPQHF